Given below is one T cell receptor beta chain in context. This clone's antigen is unknown. Base qualities were left out, and no much larger clone turns up one base away. This specimen comes from a study of blood T cell repertoires in COVID-19 (TCRdb year 2020). Study-level background: Collaborator samples came from the United States, Italy and Spain and covered acute and convalescent phases of COVID-19. Where available, HLA class I and class II types were obtained from metadata supplied by the sample provider rather than from assay-based typing. Nearly every sample came with metadata listing a de-identified subject ID, COVID-19 status, age in years and sex. Subjects who had been exposed to COVID-19, were actively infected with it, or had recovered from it provided the deeply sampled blood TCRbeta repertoires that made up the dataset. The repertoires were made available in a free public database intended to serve as a resource for research on the immune response to SARS-CoV-2. The prospective study material was composed of cDNA or gDNA derived from T cells, B-cell-depleted T cells, or PBMCs. The samples were drawn from two sources: the first 160 participants of the ongoing ImmuneRACE study, and 1,000 to 1,500 subjects contributed by 6 global collaborators.

In the prospective study, participants were roughly 18 to 100 years old, resided in 24 geographic areas of the United States, and were enrolled through a virtual design. To assign participants to cohorts, the prospective study relied on clinical history that participants themselves reported in a screening survey and a study questionnaire. ImmuneRACE Cohort 3 recovered participants were defined by two consecutive negative NP/OP PCR tests, healthcare professional clearance, or symptom resolution. In the prospective study, mobile phlebotomists collected whole blood, serum and a nasopharyngeal or oropharyngeal swab from each participant. Additional blood draws and questionnaires over an approximately 2-month period could optionally be provided by prospective study participants. Before DNA extraction, blood samples from the prospective study were shipped at room temperature or frozen. The immunoSEQ Assay, a bias-controlled multiplex PCR, was used to amplify TCRbeta CDR3 regions from genomic DNA. Per the original workflow: The number of nucleated cells in each sample was estimated from the amplification of reference gene primers within the assay. Sequence reads were collapsed and filtered to measure the absolute abundance of every unique TCRbeta CDR3 rearrangement. Productive Simpson clonality was computed per sample as the square root of Simpson's diversity index over productive rearrangements. Imported from immuneACCESS, the table was reduced by TCRdb to in-frame sequences with V and J called. These copies leave out some clones; in studies compared against another copy, an unresolved V gene accounts for under half, and the cause of the remainder is not known. V, J and clone size derive from that table, while D and trimming were established from the DNA sequence. This sample holds approximately 170,000 clones; 88% were observed only once. The ten largest make up roughly 8.9% of the sample.

The investigation overall reported the following: The quantity of clinical and demographic metadata differed by source and by participant and was supplied without curation.

The sample comprised PBMCs or T cells enriched from blood (not recorded which). This TCR was sampled from a woman aged 18-29 years who had recovered from COVID-19.

The CDR3 protein: CASSLVRAEAFF. The nucleotides are TGTGCCAGCAGCTTGGTCAGGGCTGAAGCTTTCTTT. The chain couples TRBV5-6 to TRBJ1-1; the best D guess is TRBD1, with 5 bases matching. Sequences SGHDT (CDR1) and YYEEEE (CDR2) are obtained from the germline V gene. Deletion took 0 bases off V and 6 bases off J, with a span of 6 bases between the germline ends. There are 12 amino acids in the CDR3, from cysteine to phenylalanine inclusive. The read is trimmed to its CDR3 DNA, 36 bases read in frame from base 1.